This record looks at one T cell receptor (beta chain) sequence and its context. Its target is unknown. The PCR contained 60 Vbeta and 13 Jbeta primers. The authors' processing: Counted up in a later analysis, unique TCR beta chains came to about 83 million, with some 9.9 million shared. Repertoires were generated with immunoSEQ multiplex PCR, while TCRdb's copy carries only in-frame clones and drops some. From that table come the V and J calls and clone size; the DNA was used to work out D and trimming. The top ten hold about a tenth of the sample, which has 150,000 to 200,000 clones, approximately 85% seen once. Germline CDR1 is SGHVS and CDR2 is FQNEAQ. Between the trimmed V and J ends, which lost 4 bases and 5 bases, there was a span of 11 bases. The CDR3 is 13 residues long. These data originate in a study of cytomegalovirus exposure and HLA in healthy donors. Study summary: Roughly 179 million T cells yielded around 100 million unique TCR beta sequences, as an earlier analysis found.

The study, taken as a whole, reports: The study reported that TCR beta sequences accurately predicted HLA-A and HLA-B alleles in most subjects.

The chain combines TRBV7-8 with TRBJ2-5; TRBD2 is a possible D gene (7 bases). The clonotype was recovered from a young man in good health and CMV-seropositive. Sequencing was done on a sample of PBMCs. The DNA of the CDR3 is TGTGCCAGCAGCTCCGGGGGGCCCGAGACCCAGTACTTC. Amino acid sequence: CASSSGGPETQYF.